The 14 T cell receptor beta chains below were found in one sample sequenced in a study of neoadjuvant anti-PD-1 for oral cavity cancer (dated by TCRdb to the early 2020s). The sample's time point, from its label and the paper: after neoadjuvant nivolumab, at surgical resection. Libraries were made using the immunoSEQ multiplex PCR assay. TCRdb took over this immuneACCESS table, retaining in-frame rearrangements with V and J assigned. Such tables are incomplete; in checked studies, under half of the missing clones stem from an unresolved V gene, and the remainder is unexplained. This sample comprises roughly 20,000 clones, around 45% of them detected only once. The ten largest account for roughly 37% of the sample. The sample was tumor tissue, taken after nivolumab (anti-PD-1) treatment. The receptors shown here come from a person aged 35-79 years with oral cavity squamous cell carcinoma.

CDR3 DNA sequence: TGTGCCATCAGTGAGGTAGCAGGGTACGGAAACACCATATATTTT. Its translation: CAISEVAGYGNTIYF. The rearrangement joins TRBV10-3 to TRBJ1-3; D is possibly TRBD1 (5 bases). This CDR3 is built from 15 residues. The V end lost 2 bases, the J end lost 4 bases, and 12 bases lay between the germline ends. Germline values: CDR1 ENHRY, CDR2 SYGVKD.

The J gene is TRBJ2-1, the V gene TRBV2; D not certain. Germline loops: CDR1 SNHLY, CDR2 FYNNEI. V was cut by 2 bases and J by 8 bases, with 13 bases left in between. This CDR3 comprises 14 residues. Here the CDR3 DNA reads TGTGCCAGCAGTGAAACGGTTATTGGCGATGAGCAGTTCTTC. The encoded protein is CASSETVIGDEQFF.

This clone was observed at least ten times. This chain connects TRBV12-5 to TRBJ1-1; the D is unclear. The CDR3 runs to 12 residues. Per germline, CDR1 LGHNT and CDR2 FRNRAP. Deletions cut 6 bases from V and 3 bases from J, with 8 bases between. DNA of the CDR3: TGTGCTAGTGGCCGGGTTGACACTGAAGCTTTCTTT. Translating it yields CASGRVDTEAFF.

V is TRBV30 and J is TRBJ1-6; D not certain. The CDR3 extends over 13 amino acids. V was cut by 2 bases and J by 7 bases, with 9 bases left in between. CDR1 and CDR2 (germline): GTSNPN, SVGIG (reference sequence). Here the CDR3 reads CAWSLEENSPLHF. The CDR3 DNA reads TGTGCCTGGAGTCTAGAGGAAAATTCACCCCTCCACTTT.

This clone appeared a few times. The chain employs TRBV5-6 and TRBJ1-2, with D possibly matching TRBD1 (6 bases). Looked up from germline, CDR1 is SGHDT and CDR2 is YYEEEE. CDR3 length: 14 amino acids. Trimming removed 2 bases at V and 3 bases at J, with 11 bases between. The CDR3 sequence is CASSFTRGDYGYTF. The CDR3 bases are TGTGCCAGCAGCTTTACCAGGGGAGACTATGGCTACACCTTC.

The chain links TRBV28 to TRBJ2-6, with TRBD1 identical over 9 bases. Germline V gene sequence: CDR1 MDHEN, CDR2 SYDVKM. The CDR3 spans 18 residues. The trim removed 7 bases at V and 2 bases at J, leaving 12 bases unmatched. The CDR3 spells CASTASGTGLAGANVLTF. Here the CDR3 DNA reads TGTGCCAGCACAGCTTCCGGGACAGGGCTGGCTGGGGCCAACGTCCTGACTTTC.

This clone was counted only a few times. V is TRBV12-5 and J is TRBJ1-6; D remains unclear. The V gene lost 5 bases and the J gene lost 7 bases, with 18 bases spanning the gap. The CDR3 totals 16 residues. CDR1 is LGHNT and CDR2 is FRNRAP in the germline V gene. The CDR3 reads CASGPSSQTKNSPLHF. The CDR3 DNA follows: TGTGCTAGTGGTCCATCTAGTCAGACTAAAAATTCACCCCTCCACTTT.

At least ten counts were recorded for this clone. The V and J genes are TRBV7-2 and TRBJ2-1, with 11 bases lining up with TRBD2. The CDR3 extends over 16 amino acids. V dropped 7 bases and J dropped 0; count of bases not matched to a gene: 5. In germline, CDR1 is SGHTA, CDR2 FQGNSA. The CDR3 DNA is TGTGCCAGCATGGGACTAGCGGACTACTCCTACAATGAGCAGTTCTTC. Encoded protein: CASMGLADYSYNEQFF.

This clone was recorded at least ten times. J is TRBJ1-1 and V is TRBV20-1; D possibly corresponds to TRBD1 (6 bases). The CDR3 runs 11 residues. V lost 5 bases, J lost 6 bases, and 10 bases lay in between. The germline gives CDR1 DFQATT, CDR2 SNEGSKA (reference sequence). The DNA of the CDR3 is TGCAGTGCTGTCAGGGGACCTGAAGCTTTCTTT. It codes for CSAVRGPEAFF.

The chain carries TRBV7-2 and TRBJ2-2, with a weak D call TRBD2 (6 bases). The CDR3 runs to 14 residues. Germline loops: CDR1 SGHTA, CDR2 FQGNSA. V lost 5 bases to trimming and J lost 5 bases, with 12 bases between them. The CDR3 here is CASSQRLGTGELFF. CDR3 bases: TGTGCCAGCAGCCAGAGACTAGGGACCGGGGAGCTGTTTTTT. Combining the CDR3 with reference TRBV7-2 and TRBJ2-2 gives the whole variable domain GAGVSQSPSNKVTEKGKDVELRCDPISGHTALYWYRQSLGQGLEFLIYFQGNSAPDKSGLPSDRFSAERTGGSVSTLTIQRTQQEDSAVYLCASSQRLGTGELFFGEGSRLTVL.

The rearrangement links TRBV29-1 to TRBJ1-4; weak D call: TRBD1 (5 bases). This CDR3 contains 13 residues. Trimming pared 6 bases from V and 2 bases from J, leaving 10 bases between. Germline CDR1 reads SQVTM; CDR2 reads ANQGSEA. Here the CDR3 DNA reads TGCAGCGTCAGGGAGATTACTAATGAAAAACTGTTTTTT. Protein product: CSVREITNEKLFF.

The gene calls are TRBV30 and TRBJ1-4, with TRBD1 matching over 8 bases. J was trimmed by 10 bases and V by 5 bases; bases with no gene match: 9. The CDR3 extends over 13 amino acids. CDR1 and CDR2 (germline): GTSNPN, SVGIG (reference sequence). CDR3: CAWDRGTSGKLFF. The DNA of the CDR3 is TGTGCCTGGGACAGGGGAACCTCCGGAAAACTGTTTTTT.

J is TRBJ1-1 and V is TRBV19, with 9 bases aligning to TRBD1. Germline CDR1 and CDR2: LNHDA and SQIVND (reference sequence). The CDR3 has 15 amino acids. J gave up 1 base and V 5 bases, and 5 bases lay outside the gene matches. The CDR3 spells CASSPQGAGNTEAFF. CDR3 nucleotide sequence: TGTGCCAGTAGTCCACAGGGGGCCGGGAACACTGAAGCTTTCTTT.

The rearrangement links TRBV4-1 to TRBJ1-4; 7 bases map to TRBD1. V dropped 0 bases and J dropped 6; count of bases not matched to a gene: 4. Germline values: CDR1 MGHRA, CDR2 YSYEKL. This CDR3 is built from 15 residues. The CDR3, as DNA: TGCGCCAGCAGCCAAGAGGAGGGGGCCTATGAAAAACTGTTTTTT. Its protein is CASSQEEGAYEKLFF.